This T cell receptor (beta chain) was documented in a study of cytomegalovirus exposure and HLA in healthy donors. This CDR3 is built from 18 residues. CDR1 is LNHNV, CDR2 YYDKDF, per germline (reference sequence). Trimming left V 0 bases short and J 0 bases short, with 14 bases between. Each donor's status was that of a healthy bone marrow donor. Study-wide findings and caveats: Earlier analysis found most TCR beta V segments productive about 87% or about 30% of the time. Later analysis associated a missense DCLRE1C variant with TCR beta V- and J-gene trimming.

The PCR ran on 60 Vbeta and 13 Jbeta primers. TCRdb keeps only in-frame clones here, not all; method: immunoSEQ multiplex PCR. The repertoire holds 150,000 to 200,000 clones, with about 85% as singletons. This clone was detected only a few times. Its antigen is currently unknown. The TCR originated in a woman aged 45-65 years in good health and CMV-seronegative. J is TRBJ1-4 and V is TRBV15, with unresolved D. The sample consisted of PBMCs. The CDR3 is CATSRERRGSATNEKLFF. The CDR3 region has the DNA TGTGCCACCAGCAGAGAAAGGCGAGGATCCGCAACTAATGAAAAACTGTTTTTT.